These 30 T cell receptor beta chains originate from one sample sequenced in a study of T cells after yellow fever vaccination. Each CDR3 protein gets one entry after TCRdb re-called the 5' RACE reads with MiXCR. The profile shows hundreds of thousands of distinct CDR3 sequences, roughly 19% of them singletons. The sequenced sample was PBMCs, obtained 15 days after the yellow fever booster vaccination. These receptors were collected from a man aged 25 to 40 who received the YFV17D yellow fever vaccine.

The rearrangement links TRBV6-1 to TRBJ2-7; no clear D. Germline CDR1 and CDR2: MNHNS and SASEGT. Trimming pared 5 bases from V and 2 bases from J, leaving 16 bases between. The CDR3 loop spans 15 amino acids. The CDR3 protein is CASSPTLITTYEQYF. In DNA, the CDR3 is TGTGCCAGCAGTCCGACCCTCATCACAACCTACGAGCAGTACTTC.

The chain couples TRBV6-2 or TRBV6-3 to TRBJ2-1; 8 bases map to TRBD2. CDR1 is MNHEY, CDR2 SVGEGT, per germline. The CDR3 has 15 amino acids. V lost 6 bases, J lost 5 bases, and 9 bases stayed unmatched. The CDR3 region has the DNA TGTGCCAGCAGCGCGGGACTAGGACAAAACAATGAGCAGTTCTTC. The encoded protein is CASSAGLGQNNEQFF.

The chain uses TRBV7-2 and TRBJ2-5; D is perhaps TRBD1 (6 bases). V lost 2 bases, J lost 3 bases, and 13 bases lay in between. Germline CDR1 and CDR2: SGHTA and FQGNSA. The CDR3 is 15 amino acids. The CDR3 DNA sequence: TGTGCCAGCAGCTTACCTGGACAGCTAAAAGAGACCCAGTACTTC. Encoded protein: CASSLPGQLKETQYF.

The chain uses TRBV7-2 and TRBJ2-7; D gene ambiguous. Germline CDR1 and CDR2: SGHTA and FQGNSA. The V gene lost 5 bases and the J gene lost 12 bases, with 20 bases spanning the gap. The CDR3 has 13 amino acids. CDR3 in amino acids: CASSQARRQQPYF. The CDR3, as DNA: TGTGCCAGCAGCCAAGCTCGGAGACAACAACCGTACTTC.

In DNA, the CDR3 is TGTGCCAGCAGTGCCTCACAGGGCCGCTACACCTTC. Its translation: CASSASQGRYTF. The rearrangement links TRBV25-1 to TRBJ1-2; D perhaps matches TRBD1 (6 bases). Germline CDR1 MGHDK, CDR2 SYGVNS. The ends were cut back, 4 bases at V and 9 bases at J, with 12 bases in the middle. The CDR3 is 12 amino acids.

The chain employs TRBV7-9 and TRBJ1-1, with D uncertain. Trimming stripped 10 bases from V and 6 bases from J, with 12 bases between. The CDR3 loop spans 11 amino acids. The germline CDR1 and CDR2 sequences are SEHNR and FQNEAQ (reference sequence). CDR3 in amino acids: CATIFNAEAFF. In DNA, the CDR3 is TGTGCCACTATCTTCAACGCTGAAGCTTTCTTT.

This clonotype was recorded a few times. The chain recombines TRBV27 with TRBJ1-5, with 7 bases that match TRBD1. The CDR3 spans 14 residues. Germline lookup yields CDR1 MNHEY and CDR2 SMNVEV (reference sequence). With V trimmed by 8 bases and J by 3 bases, 7 bases remained unmatched. The CDR3 bases are TGTGCCAGCGGCACGGGACAGATCAATCAGCCCCAGCATTTT. Translating gives CASGTGQINQPQHF.

CDR3 bases: TGTGCCAGCAGCTTTCGGGGGAGCCAAGGCTACGAGCAGTACTTC. Its translation: CASSFRGSQGYEQYF. The gene calls are TRBV7-2 and TRBJ2-7; D is possibly TRBD2 (6 bases). Trimming stripped 3 bases from V and 3 bases from J, with 15 bases between. Germline CDR1 and CDR2: SGHTA and FQGNSA. The CDR3 is 15 amino acids.

The V gene is TRBV5-1, the J gene TRBJ2-7; 9 nucleotides align to TRBD1. This CDR3 has 15 amino acids. The junction had 10 bases not matched to a gene; V was cut back by 2 bases and J by 7 bases. CDR1 and CDR2 (germline): SGHRS, YFSETQ. CDR3 loop: CASSFDFGQGTEQYF. The CDR3 DNA sequence: TGCGCCAGCAGCTTTGATTTCGGACAGGGGACTGAGCAGTACTTC.

The V gene is TRBV19, the J gene TRBJ2-5; tentatively, D is TRBD1 (7 bases). Looked up from germline, CDR1 is LNHDA and CDR2 is SQIVND (reference sequence). The CDR3 spans 14 residues. The V end lost 5 bases, the J end lost 4 bases, and 14 bases lay between the germline ends. The CDR3 sequence is CASSGQGGGETQYF. The CDR3 nucleotides read TGTGCCAGTAGTGGCCAGGGGGGAGGAGAGACCCAGTACTTC.

This clonotype appeared a few times. The chain links TRBV20-1 to TRBJ1-1, with D uncertain. The CDR3 extends over 14 amino acids. CDR1 and CDR2 from the germline V gene are DFQATT and SNEGSKA (reference sequence). Trimming shortened V by 0 bases and J by 4 bases, and 12 bases separated the two germline ends. CDR3 DNA sequence: TGCAGTGCTAGAGATTTAGGACGGGCCACTGAAGCTTTCTTT. Amino acid sequence: CSARDLGRATEAFF.

The V call is TRBV18, the J call TRBJ2-5, with D possibly TRBD1 on 5 matching bases. Germline CDR1 reads KGHSH; CDR2 reads LQKENI. V was trimmed by 3 bases and J by 5 bases, leaving 16 bases between them. The CDR3 is made up of 15 amino acids. The CDR3 reads CASSPFGPGPETQYF. The CDR3 nucleotides read TGTGCCAGCTCACCTTTCGGCCCAGGGCCGGAGACCCAGTACTTC.

This chain connects TRBV5-1 to TRBJ2-5; D remains unclear. The germline gives CDR1 SGHRS, CDR2 YFSETQ. The CDR3 contains 15 residues. V was shortened by 0 bases and J by 5 bases, with 14 bases between the two germline ends. The CDR3 is CASSLAKGGVETQYF. The CDR3 DNA sequence: TGCGCCAGCAGCTTGGCAAAGGGTGGGGTCGAGACCCAGTACTTC.

This clonotype was observed a handful of times. The chain links TRBV6-2 or TRBV6-3 to TRBJ2-3; TRBD2 might be the D (6 bases). Trimming left V 2 bases short and J 0 bases short, with 12 bases between. CDR1 and CDR2 from the germline V gene are MNHEY and SVGEGT. There are 16 residues in the CDR3. The CDR3 sequence is CASSYGGTHSTDTQYF. Written as DNA, the CDR3 is TGTGCCAGCAGTTACGGCGGGACTCATAGCACAGATACGCAGTATTTT.

The genes are TRBV29-1 and TRBJ1-1; D not certain. The CDR3 is 13 amino acids. Per germline, CDR1 SQVTM and CDR2 ANQGSEA. Trimming removed 8 bases at V and 0 bases at J, with 13 bases between. CDR3 region: CSSKRGLNTEAFF. The CDR3 DNA follows: TGCAGCTCCAAGAGAGGTCTGAACACTGAAGCTTTCTTT.

This chain links TRBV20-1 with TRBJ2-1, with D hard to call. The ends were cut back, 3 bases at V and 0 bases at J, with 9 bases in the middle. Germline values: CDR1 DFQATT, CDR2 SNEGSKA (reference sequence). CDR3 size: 14 residues. The CDR3 region has the DNA TGCAGTGCTAGCGCCATGAGCTCCTACAATGAGCAGTTCTTC. Its protein product is CSASAMSSYNEQFF.

The chain carries TRBV9 and TRBJ2-5; D possibly uses TRBD1 or TRBD2 (5 bases each). The CDR3 length is 14 residues. The V gene's germline CDR1 is SGDLS and CDR2 YYNGEE. Trimming took 10 bases from V and 3 from J, leaving 19 bases between them. The CDR3, as DNA: TGTGCCCCTTATCTGGGGACCTCGAAAGAGACCCAGTACTTC. It specifies CAPYLGTSKETQYF.

The rearrangement joins TRBV12-3 or TRBV12-4 to TRBJ2-2, with TRBD2 matching over 9 bases. CDR3 length: 16 amino acids. V lost 6 bases, J lost 4 bases, and 9 bases stayed unmatched. CDR3 sequence (DNA): TGTGCCAGCAGCCCTAGCGGGGTTGGCGGCACCGGGGAGCTGTTTTTT. Translated: CASSPSGVGGTGELFF.

J is TRBJ2-7 and V is TRBV20-1; 7 bases are shared with TRBD1. The V gene end was trimmed by 4 bases and the J gene end by 4 bases; junction bases not matched to a gene: 10. Germline assignment: CDR1 DFQATT and CDR2 SNEGSKA (reference sequence). The CDR3 has 14 amino acids. The DNA of the CDR3 is TGCAGTGCTACCTATCAGGGGGATATTTACGAGCAGTACTTC. It yields the protein CSATYQGDIYEQYF.

The chain carries TRBV5-5 and TRBJ2-7; unclear D gene. Germline CDR1 reads SGHKS; CDR2 reads YYEKEE (reference sequence). Trimming stripped 4 bases from V and 0 bases from J, with 20 bases between. This CDR3 is built from 17 residues. The CDR3 bases are TGTGCCAGCAGCCCAACAAGATTTTTAGATAGCTCCTACGAGCAGTACTTC. Translating it yields CASSPTRFLDSSYEQYF. The whole variable domain, remainder taken from reference TRBV5-5 and TRBJ2-7, is DAGVTQSPTHLIKTRGQQVTLRCSPISGHKSVSWYQQVLGQGPQFIFQYYEKEERGRGNFPDRFSARQFPNYSSELNVNALLLGDSALYLCASSPTRFLDSSYEQYFGPGTRLTVT.

As DNA, the CDR3 is TGTGCCAGCCTCCCGTTGGTACAAGAGACCCAGTACTTC. It encodes CASLPLVQETQYF. This rearrangement joins TRBV6-1 to TRBJ2-5; the D is unclear. The CDR3 length is 13 residues. The V gene's germline CDR1 is MNHNS and CDR2 SASEGT. Trimming took 8 bases from V and 2 from J, leaving 12 bases between them.

The rearrangement uses TRBV20-1 and TRBJ2-1; D is undetermined. Trimming shortened V by 3 bases and J by 1 base, and 16 bases separated the two germline ends. Germline values: CDR1 DFQATT, CDR2 SNEGSKA (reference sequence). CDR3 length: 16 residues. The chain's CDR3 is CSARNRRAASYNEQFF. In DNA form, the CDR3 reads TGCAGTGCTAGGAACCGCCGGGCAGCGTCCTACAATGAGCAGTTCTTC.

This chain joins TRBV7-2 and TRBJ2-7; D remains unclear. The germline V gene encodes CDR1 SGHTA and CDR2 FQGNSA. This CDR3 has 14 amino acids. V lost 1 base and J lost 2, with 9 bases in between. CDR3 sequence reads: CASSLGSTAYEQYF. In DNA, the CDR3 is TGTGCCAGCAGCTTAGGTAGCACTGCCTACGAGCAGTACTTC.

This chain links TRBV7-3 with TRBJ2-2; 7 nucleotides match TRBD1. From germline, CDR1 is SGHTA and CDR2 FQGTGA. This CDR3 spans 15 amino acids. Losses at the gene ends were 0 bases for V and 6 bases for J; bases not matched to a gene: 4. DNA for the CDR3: TGTGCCAGCAGCTTAACGGGGACAGTGGCCGGGGAGCTGTTTTTT. Its translation is CASSLTGTVAGELFF. The full variable domain, with the rest looked up from reference TRBV7-3 and TRBJ2-2, is GAGVSQTPSNKVTEKGKYVELRCDPISGHTALYWYRQSLGQGPEFLIYFQGTGAADDSGLPNDRFFAVRPEGSVSTLKIQRTERGDSAVYLCASSLTGTVAGELFFGEGSRLTVL.

V usage is TRBV3-1 and J usage is TRBJ2-3; no clear D gene. Germline CDR1 is LGHDT and CDR2 is YNNKEL (reference sequence). V was cut by 0 bases and J by 3 bases, with 10 bases left in between. This CDR3 comprises 15 residues. DNA of the CDR3: TGTGCCAGCAGCCAAGATTACCGACCGACAGATACGCAGTATTTT. Translating gives CASSQDYRPTDTQYF.

Only a few counts were recorded for this clonotype. V usage is TRBV20-1 and J usage is TRBJ2-1; possible D gene TRBD2, 6 bases. Germline V gives CDR1 DFQATT, CDR2 SNEGSKA (reference sequence). V lost 0 bases and J lost 7, with 25 bases in between. The CDR3 runs 18 residues. Here the CDR3 reads CSARDLRTGATTRNEQFF. In nucleotides, the CDR3 is TGCAGTGCTAGAGATCTTCGTACGGGAGCGACTACGCGGAATGAGCAGTTCTTC.

The chain recombines TRBV6-1 with TRBJ2-7, with D possibly being TRBD2 (5 bases). There are 13 residues in the CDR3. Looked up from germline, CDR1 is MNHNS and CDR2 is SASEGT. Trimming stripped 6 bases from V and 5 bases from J, with 14 bases between. The CDR3 loop is CASSFREGHEQYF. CDR3 DNA sequence: TGTGCCAGCAGCTTTCGGGAAGGCCACGAGCAGTACTTC.

The chain uses TRBV7-2 and TRBJ2-7; 9 nucleotides align to TRBD1. V trimming: 4 bases; J trimming: 6 bases; junction bases outside the gene matches: 7. The CDR3 has 14 residues. Germline CDR1 and CDR2: SGHTA and FQGNSA. As DNA, the CDR3 is TGTGCCAGCAGCTCGAACAGGGGGCCGATCGAGCAGTACTTC. Its translation: CASSSNRGPIEQYF.

J is TRBJ1-1 and V is TRBV7-2, with TRBD1 as a possible D gene (6 bases). The CDR3 is 14 residues long. CDR1 is SGHTA, CDR2 FQGNSA, per germline. Between the trimmed V and J ends, which lost 5 bases and 7 bases, there was a span of 17 bases. As DNA, the CDR3 is TGTGCCAGCAGCATTATTATGGGGGGCGGTGAAGCTTTCTTT. This gives the protein CASSIIMGGGEAFF.

The V gene is TRBV2, the J gene TRBJ2-1; no clear D. Per the germline V gene, CDR1 is SNHLY and CDR2 is FYNNEI. Trimming removed 6 bases from V and 2 bases from J, with 2 bases in between. CDR3 length equals 11 residues. DNA of the CDR3: TGTGCCAGCAGACCCTACAATGAGCAGTTCTTC. This encodes CASRPYNEQFF. The full variable domain, rest sourced from reference TRBV2 and TRBJ2-1, is EPEVTQTPSHQVTQMGQEVILRCVPISNHLYFYWYRQILGQKVEFLVSFYNNEISEKSEIFDDQFSVERPDGSNFTLKIRSTKLEDSAMYFCASRPYNEQFFGPGTRLTVL.